The clone carrying this T cell receptor beta chain was seen repeatedly, ten times or more. Its cognate antigen is unknown. This sample stems from a study of T cells in Graves' hyperthyroidism and ophthalmopathy. For the study at large: Peripheral blood samples were taken at initial diagnosis, prior to any treatment.

TCR beta CDR3 sequences were amplified from RNA transcripts. The TCR CDR3 was amplified in a first-round RT-PCR using the HTBI primer set. MiXCR was run by TCRdb on the multiplex PCR reads, yielding one entry per CDR3 protein. Here the sample spans roughly 180,000 distinct CDR3 sequences, over 8% being singletons. Findings and caveats of the study: A model of 13 V-J pairs discriminated ophthalmopathy from stable hyperthyroidism. Appearing also in blood were most of the thyroid clonotypes expanded above 0.001.

The CDR3 runs 14 residues. The germline V gene has CDR1 DFQATT and CDR2 SNEGSKA (reference sequence). The V gene end was trimmed by 3 bases and the J gene end by 5 bases; junction bases not matched to a gene: 7. The blood sample predates any ophthalmopathy symptoms, coming from first hyperthyroidism diagnosis. The sequence was obtained from a woman under 30 with Graves' hyperthyroidism that later progressed to Graves' ophthalmopathy. Sequenced: blood. V is TRBV20-1 and J is TRBJ2-1, with TRBD2 matching over 7 bases. In DNA form, the CDR3 reads TGCAGTGCTAGTTGGGCTAGCGGTAACAATGAGCAGTTCTTC. This codes for CSASWASGNNEQFF.